The 8 T cell receptor beta chains listed next were all sequenced from one sample in a study of cytomegalovirus exposure and HLA in healthy donors. 13 Jbeta primers and 60 Vbeta primers were used for the PCR. Data came from immunoSEQ multiplex PCR; TCRdb stores just in-frame clones and leaves some out. Across about 130,000 clones, the top ten clones capture around 2.9% of the sample. The specimen sequenced was PBMCs. The receptors originated from a man younger than 45 in good health and CMV-seronegative.

The chain is built from TRBV7-8 and TRBJ1-3; D ambiguous. The V gene lost 3 bases and the J gene lost 0 bases, with 24 bases spanning the gap. Germline-derived CDR1 and CDR2 are SGHVS and FQNEAQ. This CDR3 contains 20 residues. For the CDR3, the DNA is TGTGCCAGCAGCTTTGATGCGCCTCGTCTCTCTCCCCTCTCTGGAAACACCATATATTTT. It encodes CASSFDAPRLSPLSGNTIYF.

The chain employs TRBV9 and TRBJ2-1, with TRBD2 matching over 7 bases. Per germline, CDR1 SGDLS and CDR2 YYNGEE. The CDR3 runs to 16 residues. Trimming took 2 bases from V and 0 from J; bases not matched to a gene: 5. CDR3 DNA sequence: TGTGCCAGCAGCGTTTGGGCTAGCGGCTCCTACAATGAGCAGTTCTTC. Translated: CASSVWASGSYNEQFF.

The chain employs TRBV28 and TRBJ1-2; D is uncertain. CDR1 and CDR2 (germline): MDHEN, SYDVKM. This CDR3 is 13 amino acids long. V lost 5 bases to trimming and J lost 5 bases, with 12 bases between them. CDR3 loop: CASSLRGLYGYTF. As DNA, the CDR3 is TGTGCCAGCAGTCTGCGCGGTCTTTATGGCTACACCTTC.

The chain employs TRBV2 and TRBJ1-6, with TRBD1 matching 8 bases. The V segment lost 4 bases and the J segment 5 bases; nucleotides outside the gene matches: 4. Germline values: CDR1 SNHLY, CDR2 FYNNEI. CDR3 size: 15 residues. The CDR3 loop is CASSGETGDNSPLHF. CDR3 nucleotides: TGTGCCAGCAGTGGAGAGACAGGGGATAATTCACCCCTCCACTTT.

The chain has TRBV14 and TRBJ2-6; TRBD2 matches 10 bases. This CDR3 has 20 residues. Losses at the gene ends were 1 base for V and 1 base for J; bases not matched to a gene: 10. Germline lookup yields CDR1 SGHDN and CDR2 FVKESK. This chain's CDR3 is CASSQALTRLAGSGANVLTF. The CDR3 region has the DNA TGTGCCAGCAGCCAAGCACTCACCAGACTAGCGGGTTCTGGGGCCAACGTCCTGACTTTC. The full variable domain, its missing parts supplied by reference TRBV14 and TRBJ2-6, is EAGVTQFPSHSVIEKGQTVTLRCDPISGHDNLYWYRRVMGKEIKFLLHFVKESKQDESGMPNNRFLAERTGGTYSTLKVQPAELEDSGVYFCASSQALTRLAGSGANVLTFGAGSRLTVL.

V and J are TRBV4-3 and TRBJ2-7; no firm D call. This CDR3 has 16 amino acids. Trimming pared 0 bases from V and 0 bases from J, leaving 12 bases between. CDR1 and CDR2 from the germline V gene are LGHNA and YSLEER. As DNA, the CDR3 is TGCGCCAGCAGCCAAGATTCCACATCACCCTCCTACGAGCAGTACTTC. Its protein is CASSQDSTSPSYEQYF.

The chain carries TRBV27 and TRBJ2-2, with D maybe TRBD1 (6 bases). Germline V lookup: CDR1 MNHEY, CDR2 SMNVEV (reference sequence). The V end lost 3 bases, the J end lost 5 bases, and 13 bases lay between the germline ends. This CDR3 has 15 amino acids. CDR3 sequence (DNA): TGTGCCAGCAGTTTCTACAGGGAAAGGACCGGGGAGCTGTTTTTT. Protein: CASSFYRERTGELFF.

The chain uses TRBV5-4 and TRBJ2-7, with 9 bases fitting TRBD2. Germline CDR1 and CDR2: SGHNT and YYREEE (reference sequence). V was pared by 0 bases and J by 3 bases, with 4 bases of the junction left unmatched. This CDR3 has 15 amino acids. The CDR3: CASSLAASGIYEQYF. The CDR3 coding sequence is TGTGCCAGCAGCTTGGCAGCTAGCGGGATCTACGAGCAGTACTTC.